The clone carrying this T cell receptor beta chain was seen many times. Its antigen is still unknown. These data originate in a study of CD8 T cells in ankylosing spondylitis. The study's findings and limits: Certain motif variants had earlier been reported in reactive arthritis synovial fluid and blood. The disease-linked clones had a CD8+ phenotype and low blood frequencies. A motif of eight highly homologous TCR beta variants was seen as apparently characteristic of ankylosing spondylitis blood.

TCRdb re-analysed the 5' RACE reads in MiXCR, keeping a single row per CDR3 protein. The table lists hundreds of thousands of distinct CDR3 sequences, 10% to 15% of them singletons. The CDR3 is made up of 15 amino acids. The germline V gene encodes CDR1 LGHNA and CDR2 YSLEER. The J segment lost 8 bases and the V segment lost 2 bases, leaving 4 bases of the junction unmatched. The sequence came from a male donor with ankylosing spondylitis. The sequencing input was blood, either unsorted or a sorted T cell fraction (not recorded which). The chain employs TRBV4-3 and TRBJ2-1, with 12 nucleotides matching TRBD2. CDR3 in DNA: TGCGCCAGCAGCCAAAGGACTAGCGGGATCTATGAGCAGTTCTTC. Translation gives CASSQRTSGIYEQFF.